This TCR beta chain was recorded in a study of CXCR3-negative and CXCR3-positive naive CD8 T cells (dated by TCRdb to between 2018 and 2021). Some background on the complete study: In total, 130 million to 150 million TRB reads were obtained, or roughly 1.5 +/- 0.3 million reads per library. Diversity and physicochemical repertoire analyses covered around 10 donors pooled from two independent experiments. Naive subsets from a handful of donors and memory cells from 3 donors were included in the TRBV-TRBJ cluster analysis.

Inclusive of the bounding cysteine and phenylalanine, the CDR3 is 15 residues long. The DNA sequence is not available. CDR1 and CDR2 are drawn from the germline V gene: SGHVS, FNYEAQ. Worth noting for this clonotype: Its antigen is unknown.

Study-level results and caveats: TRB CDR3s from CXCR3-positive naive cells showed higher hydrophobicity (lower Kidera factor 4), lower energy, and higher strength and volume indices than CXCR3-negative naive cells. Freshly isolated PBMCs were used for most assays because CXCR3 expression went down partially after cryopreservation. Similar TRBV-TRBJ usage was shown by naive CXCR3-negative and CXCR3-positive cells from the same donor, whereas distinct patterns were shown by memory cells. Both naive subsets had comparably high repertoire diversity, while memory CD8+ T cells had much lower repertoire diversity. Because surface CD5, which is linked to self-reactivity in mice, was comparable between the naive subsets, TCR interaction strength was also inferred from TRB CDR3 physicochemical properties.

For sequencing, a NextSeq 550 was employed. The Human TCR Profiling Kit (MiLaboratory) was used to make UMI-labeled 5' RACE TRB cDNA libraries. cDNA synthesis used the entire amount of extracted RNA, and PCR amplification then used the entire amount of cDNA produced. The libraries were made side by side, with each library going through the same number of PCR cycles. Regarding the original processing steps: With a requirement of at least two reads per UMI, MIGEC and MiXCR extracted about 50,000 +/- 10,000 unique UMI-labeled TRB cDNA molecules per library. On average, approximately 40,000 +/- 10,000 functional in-frame TRB CDR3 nucleotide clonotypes lacking stop codons were found per library. Diversity metrics, including normalized Shannon-Wiener and Chao1, were computed in VDJtools after downsampling to 5000 UMI-labeled TRB molecules per sample. For the central five CDR3 residues, VDJtools calculated physicochemical properties weighted by clonotype size, namely interaction energy, strength, volume and Kidera factor 4. The reads underwent TCRdb reprocessing, giving one record for each CDR3 protein sequence and no DNA. These V and J calls rely on TCRdb rather than the paper's analysis. This sample's table carries 41,000 or so distinct CDR3 sequences. The ten biggest clones cover 1.5% to 2% of the sample.

For every CD8+ T cell subset, 300,000 cells were flow-sorted straight into RLT lysis buffer, and each subset was sorted in triplicate. To keep memory contaminants out, a stringent definition of naive CD8+ T cells was applied: CD45RO-CCR7+CD27+CD95-. Peripheral blood mononuclear cells were isolated from buffy coats using standard density gradient centrifugation. Naive CXCR3-negative and CXCR3-positive CD8+ T cells were flow-sorted using a FACSAria III. An RNeasy Mini Kit was used to extract total RNA from the sorted cells. The sequencing input was naive CXCR3- CD8+ T cells from blood. The sample's cell subset or site label is to be understood as: CD45RO-CCR7+CD27+CD95- naive CD8+ T cells lacking CXCR3 (TNR3-). This receptor chain uses TRBV7-6 and TRBJ1-6; TCRdb outputs TRBD1, but without DNA this stays unchecked. This TCR was sampled from a human donor in good health. Some clones in this sample may be carry-over from other donors' samples. The CDR3 here reads CASSLAGDGNSPLHF.